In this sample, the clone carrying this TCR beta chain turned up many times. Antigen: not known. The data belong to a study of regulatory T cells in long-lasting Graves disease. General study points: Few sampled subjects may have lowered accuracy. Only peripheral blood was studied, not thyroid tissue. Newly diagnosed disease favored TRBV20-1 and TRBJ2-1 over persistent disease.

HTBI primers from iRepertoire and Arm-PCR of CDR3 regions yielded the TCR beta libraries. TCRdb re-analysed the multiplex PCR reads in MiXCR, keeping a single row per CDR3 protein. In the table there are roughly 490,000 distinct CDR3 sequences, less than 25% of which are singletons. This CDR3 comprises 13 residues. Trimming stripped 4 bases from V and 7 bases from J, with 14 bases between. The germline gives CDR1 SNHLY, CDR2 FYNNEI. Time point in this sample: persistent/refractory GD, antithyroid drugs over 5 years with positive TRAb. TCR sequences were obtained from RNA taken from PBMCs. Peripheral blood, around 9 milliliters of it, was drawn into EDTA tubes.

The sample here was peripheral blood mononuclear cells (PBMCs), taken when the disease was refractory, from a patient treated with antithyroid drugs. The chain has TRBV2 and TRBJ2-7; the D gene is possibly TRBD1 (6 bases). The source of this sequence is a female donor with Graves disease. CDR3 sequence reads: CASSGRGAGEQYF. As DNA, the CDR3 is TGTGCCAGCAGTGGCAGGGGCGCGGGTGAGCAGTACTTC.